This is a list of T cell receptor beta chains from one sample in a study of blood T cell repertoires in COVID-19. This table comes from immunoSEQ multiplex PCR, and its TCRdb copy is limited to in-frame clones, with some not included. Of 50,000 to 75,000 clones listed, about 80% were seen once; the top ten hold under 3.5%. The sample was peripheral blood. These receptor sequences come from a man between 60 and 75 years old with acute or convalescent COVID-19. CDR3s include the opening cysteine and the closing phenylalanine or tryptophan. The order of the fields is J gene, D gene, V gene, clone size, CDR3 DNA, CDR3 protein. The D gene is left open where the match is weak. Only part of the rows carry a size: once, few, many, or a class if the clone is expanded.

>TRBJ1-5|TRBD1|TRBV27|few
TGTGCCAGCAGTTTAGCGGGACAGGGTAGCAATCAGCCCCAGCATTTT
CASSLAGQGSNQPQHF
>TRBJ1-2|-|TRBV27|-
TGTGCCAGCAAACAGGAAGCAACGGCTCCTATTGGCTACACCTTC
CASKQEATAPIGYTF
>TRBJ1-1|-|TRBV3-1/TRBV3-2|once
TGTGCCAGCAGAGAGGTACAGGGGAACACTGAAGCTTTCTTT
CASREVQGNTEAFF
>TRBJ1-1|-|TRBV7-9|-
TGTGCCAGCAGCCTGTACAAGAACACTGAAGCTTTCTTT
CASSLYKNTEAFF
>TRBJ2-7|-|TRBV2|-
TGTGCCAGCAGTGTATATCACAGGGAAGTTAGCGAGCAGTACTTC
CASSVYHREVSEQYF
>TRBJ1-1|-|TRBV5-1|-
TGCGCCAGCAGCGGTGAACAGGGGAACACTGAAGCTTTCTTT
CASSGEQGNTEAFF
>TRBJ2-3|-|TRBV7-2|-
TGTGCCAGCAGCTTAGAGACAGGCACAGATACGCAGTATTTT
CASSLETGTDTQYF
>TRBJ2-1|TRBD2|TRBV7-3|-
TGTGCCAGCAGCCCTCCTGAGGCGGGGGGCTCCTACAATGAGCAGTTCTTC
CASSPPEAGGSYNEQFF
>TRBJ1-5|-|TRBV7-9|-
TGTGCCAGCAGCTCCCCAGGAGGGGATCAGCCCCAGCATTTT
CASSSPGGDQPQHF
>TRBJ1-1|TRBD1|TRBV5-1|-
TGCGCCAGCAGCCCGCAAAGGACAGGCGGGGAGAACACTGAAGCTTTCTTT
CASSPQRTGGENTEAFF
>TRBJ1-5|-|TRBV19|-
TGTGCCAGTAGTATACGGGGGACTGGCAATCAGCCCCAGCATTTT
CASSIRGTGNQPQHF